The rows below give T cell receptor beta chains drawn from one sample of a study of T-cell reconstitution after alpha-beta-depleted transplantation in children. TCRdb called the PCR reads again in MiXCR, with one record for every CDR3 protein. The data hold around 340,000 distinct CDR3 sequences, with 13% observed a single time. Sequencing was performed on PBMCs, taken from the stem cell graft. The receptor set was obtained from a human donor who donated a stem cell graft to a child with Fanconi anemia. Both conserved end residues are part of each CDR3. Each record gives: J gene, D gene, clone size, V gene, CDR3 protein, CDR3 DNA. D genes are given only for firm matches. Clone size is given for some rows only: seen once, a few or many times, or a class if the clone is expanded.

TRBJ1-5 | TRBD1 | NA | TRBV4-2 | CASSQSTGEGQPQHF | TGTGCCAGCAGCCAATCCACAGGGGAGGGACAGCCCCAGCATTTT
TRBJ1-1 | NA | few | TRBV11-1 | CASSLSDISGENSEAFF | TGTGCCAGCAGCTTGTCCGACATCTCCGGAGAAAACAGTGAAGCTTTCTTT
TRBJ1-1 | NA | many | TRBV5-1 | CASSFGPGNTEAFF | NA
TRBJ1-1 | TRBD1 | NA | TRBV6-2/TRBV6-3 | CATSTVRGLEMNTEAFF | TGTGCCACATCAACGGTCAGGGGGCTCGAAATGAACACTGAAGCTTTCTTT
TRBJ1-4 | TRBD1 | few | TRBV5-1 | CASSGQGATNEKLFF | TGCGCCAGCAGCGGACAGGGGGCAACTAATGAAAAACTGTTTTTT
TRBJ2-5 | TRBD2 | NA | TRBV12-3/TRBV12-4 | CASSQSGVPETQYF | TGTGCCAGCAGTCAAAGCGGGGTCCCAGAGACCCAGTACTTC
TRBJ1-4 | NA | few | TRBV6-1 | CASSAGTDNEKLFF | TGTGCCAGCAGCGCCGGGACGGACAATGAAAAACTGTTTTTT
TRBJ2-5 | NA | few | TRBV11-2 | CASSFESRNQYF | TGTGCCAGCAGCTTCGAATCAAGGAACCAGTACTTC
TRBJ1-1 | NA | few | TRBV5-1 | CASSGGQMNTEAFF | TGCGCCAGCAGCGGAGGACAGATGAACACTGAAGCTTTCTTT
TRBJ1-1 | NA | NA | TRBV12-3/TRBV12-4 | CASSLRARGEAFF | TGTGCCAGCAGTTTACGGGCGCGAGGTGAAGCTTTCTTT
TRBJ1-6 | NA | many | TRBV27 | CASSLGLESPLHF | TGTGCCAGCAGTTTGGGACTCGAATCACCCCTCCACTTT
TRBJ2-1 | TRBD1 | NA | TRBV20-1 | CSAPPGTVYNEQFF | TGCAGTGCTCCGCCCGGGACAGTTTACAATGAGCAGTTCTTC
TRBJ2-1 | TRBD2 | NA | TRBV5-5 | CASSLSGGGNEQFF | TGTGCCAGCAGCTTGAGCGGGGGGGGGAATGAGCAGTTCTTC
TRBJ2-1 | TRBD1 | many | TRBV24-1 | CATSGGQGARSNEQFF | TGTGCCACCAGCGGCGGACAGGGGGCGAGATCGAATGAGCAGTTCTTC
TRBJ2-3 | NA | many | TRBV4-2 | CASSPRQGLTDTQYF | TGTGCCAGCAGCCCTCGACAGGGACTCACAGATACGCAGTATTTT
TRBJ2-3 | NA | NA | TRBV15 | CATSRAGRLGTDTQYF | TGTGCCACCAGCAGGGCAGGGAGGCTCGGCACAGATACGCAGTATTTT
TRBJ1-1 | NA | NA | TRBV5-1 | CASSLPPQENTEAFF | TGCGCCAGCAGCTTGCCTCCACAAGAAAACACTGAAGCTTTCTTT
TRBJ1-2 | NA | NA | TRBV12-3/TRBV12-4 | CASSSLSNYGYTF | TGTGCCAGCAGTTCGCTCTCTAACTATGGCTACACCTTC
TRBJ2-5 | TRBD2 | NA | TRBV5-1 | CASSLEGGGAGKTQYF | TGCGCCAGCAGCTTGGAAGGCGGGGGGGCCGGGAAGACCCAGTACTTC
TRBJ2-7 | NA | few | TRBV5-1 | CASSLGQYYEQYF | TGCGCCAGCAGCTTGGGACAGTACTACGAGCAGTACTTC
TRBJ1-2 | TRBD1 | many | TRBV27 | CASTMRPGGGYTF | TGTGCCAGCACCATGAGGCCAGGGGGCGGCTACACCTTC
TRBJ2-2 | NA | NA | TRBV12-3/TRBV12-4 | CASSFAGKHRELFF | TGTGCCAGCAGTTTTGCGGGGAAACACCGGGAGCTGTTTTTT
TRBJ1-6 | NA | NA | TRBV12-3/TRBV12-4 | CASSLTAPGSPLHF | TGTGCCAGCAGTCTGACAGCGCCTGGTTCACCCCTCCACTTT
TRBJ1-5 | NA | many | TRBV3-1 | CASSQRVGNQPQHF | TGTGCCAGCAGCCAACGGGTGGGAAATCAGCCCCAGCATTTT
TRBJ2-1 | TRBD2 | NA | TRBV5-1 | CASERPTRTDGTSGGRAQFF | TGCGCCAGCGAAAGACCTACACGGACAGACGGGACTAGCGGGGGTAGGGCGCAGTTCTTC
TRBJ1-1 | NA | few | TRBV5-1 | CASTSQAGNTEAFF | TGCGCCAGCACCTCCCAGGCGGGGAACACTGAAGCTTTCTTT
TRBJ1-1 | NA | NA | TRBV12-3/TRBV12-4 | CASSLLNEAFF | TGTGCCAGCAGTTTACTAAATGAAGCTTTCTTT
TRBJ2-1 | TRBD1 | many | TRBV6-1 | CASSRTGGAYNEQFF | TGTGCCAGCAGTCGGACAGGGGGAGCATACAATGAGCAGTTCTTC